This TCR beta chain was captured by sequencing in a study of blood T cells in healthy people across ages. Broader study findings: Unknown donor CMV status possibly confounded expanded clonotype changes. Both higher diversity and more naive CD4+ cells marked long-lived donors when set against aged donors.

No fewer than 7 million PBMCs went into each sample. At least 5 micrograms of total RNA were extracted per sample. Points on this clonotype: Its antigen is unidentified. This clone may be a read error of a much larger clone one base away.

With 11 bases removed from V and 4 bases from J, the gap between germline ends came to 20 bases. Germline V gene sequence: CDR1 SGHVS, CDR2 FNYEAQ. This CDR3 is built from 15 residues. Sample-barcoded 5' priming and a J-beta primer mix drove a second PCR of roughly 6 to 12 cycles. One entry per CDR3 protein, called by TCRdb with MiXCR from the 5' RACE reads. The data hold about 830,000 distinct CDR3 sequences, with over 45% observed a single time. This sequence originates from a man aged 25-45 years in good health. Material for sequencing was blood. The chain links TRBV7-6 to TRBJ1-4; possibly TRBD1 for D (5 bases). CDR3 sequence: CAGSRGRGFNEKLFF. CDR3 DNA sequence: TGTGCCGGCTCCCGGGGCCGGGGCTTTAATGAAAAACTGTTTTTT.